The following is a T cell receptor (beta chain) sequence with its context. The method was immunoSEQ multiplex PCR; TCRdb's version includes in-frame clones alone and lacks a portion of them. The sample has approximately 34,000 clones, just over 90% seen once; the top ten hold approximately 12%. These data come from a study of T cell changes during pregnancy in multiple sclerosis. The CDR3 spans 14 residues. The germline V gene encodes CDR1 SEHNR and CDR2 FQNEAQ (reference sequence). Trimming took 5 bases from V and 0 from J, leaving 10 bases between them. Source: CD8+ T cells from peripheral blood mononuclear cells, taken before pregnancy. The chain links TRBV7-9 to TRBJ1-2; unclear D gene. This sequence originates from a female donor with multiple sclerosis, enrolled in a pregnancy study. DNA of the CDR3: TGTGCCAGCAGCCCTACGGTAGCTAACTATGGCTACACCTTC. Amino acid sequence: CASSPTVANYGYTF.